This entry lists 21 T cell receptor beta chains sequenced from one sample in a study of cytomegalovirus exposure and HLA in healthy donors. The primer mix had 60 Vbeta and 13 Jbeta primers. Sequencing used immunoSEQ multiplex PCR; TCRdb keeps in-frame clones, though not all of them. This sample has over 100,000 clones, with around four fifths found just once. What was sequenced was PBMCs. The receptor set was obtained from a female donor in good health and CMV-seronegative.

V usage is TRBV7-2 and J usage is TRBJ1-5; the D is unclear. The CDR3 is made up of 15 amino acids. Trimming left V 2 bases short and J 4 bases short, with 12 bases between. CDR1 is SGHTA and CDR2 is FQGNSA in the germline V gene. This CDR3 reads CASSLMWAANQPQHF. The CDR3 DNA follows: TGTGCCAGCAGCTTAATGTGGGCAGCTAATCAGCCCCAGCATTTT.

This CDR3 is CAWSKGADSGANVLTF. Written as DNA, the CDR3 is TGTGCCTGGAGTAAAGGGGCAGACTCTGGGGCCAACGTCCTGACTTTC. V usage is TRBV30 and J usage is TRBJ2-6; a weak D match, TRBD1 (5 bases). The CDR3 length is 16 residues. The V and J ends lost 2 bases and 0 bases respectively, with 11 bases between them. The germline CDR1 and CDR2 sequences are GTSNPN and SVGIG (reference sequence).

The genes are TRBV28 and TRBJ2-1, with 10 bases fitting TRBD2. There are 18 residues in the CDR3. The V segment lost 3 bases and the J segment 4 bases; nucleotides outside the gene matches: 12. Germline assignment: CDR1 MDHEN and CDR2 SYDVKM. DNA of the CDR3: TGTGCCAGCAGTTTCGGGCTAGCGGGAGTAGGGAGGTACAATGAGCAGTTCTTC. It yields the protein CASSFGLAGVGRYNEQFF.

The rearrangement links TRBV6-1 to TRBJ1-5, with unresolved D. Germline V gives CDR1 MNHNS, CDR2 SASEGT. Trimming took off 2 bases at V and 5 bases at J, with 7 bases between the two ends. The CDR3 is 13 amino acids. The CDR3 DNA is TGTGCCAGCAGTGAAATGCGGGATCAGCCCCAGCATTTT. It encodes CASSEMRDQPQHF.

Of note for this clone: This CDR3 is also generated by other DNA sequences in the sample. The chain employs TRBV6-6 and TRBJ2-2; D uncertain. Germline loops: CDR1 MNHNY, CDR2 SVGAGI (reference sequence). The CDR3 contains 14 residues. V lost 0 bases and J lost 6, with 8 bases in between. In DNA, the CDR3 is TGTGCCAGCAGTTACTCGAGAGAGGCCGGGGAGCTGTTTTTT. Residues: CASSYSREAGELFF.

This clone turned up a few times. The gene calls are TRBV10-2 and TRBJ1-2, with a possible D match to TRBD1 (5 bases). Germline V gene sequence: CDR1 WSHSY, CDR2 SAAADI. The V and J ends lost 4 bases and 7 bases respectively, with 22 bases between them. The CDR3 is made up of 16 amino acids. DNA for the CDR3: TGCGCCAGCAGTGCTACATCCGGGACTCTAAGCGGTGGCTACACCTTC. Its protein is CASSATSGTLSGGYTF.

This clone was seen a handful of times. The chain joins TRBV30 to TRBJ2-5; 7 bases fit TRBD1. With V trimmed by 6 bases and J by 1 base, 2 bases remained unmatched. The CDR3 consists of 12 residues. CDR1 and CDR2 (germline): GTSNPN, SVGIG (reference sequence). As DNA, the CDR3 is TGTGCCTGCGACAGGGTCCAAGAGACCCAGTACTTC. Amino acid sequence: CACDRVQETQYF.

The chain is built from TRBV5-6 and TRBJ2-3, with D tentatively TRBD1 (6 bases). V was pared by 6 bases and J by 2 bases, with 16 bases between. Germline loops: CDR1 SGHDT, CDR2 YYEEEE. This CDR3 comprises 15 residues. CDR3 protein: CASNPTGLNTDTQYF. The CDR3 DNA sequence: TGTGCCAGCAACCCGACAGGCCTCAACACAGATACGCAGTATTTT.

The CDR3 nucleotides are TGCGCCAGCAGCTTTGAGGGCCCAATGGCCGCTGAAGCTTTCTTT. Protein sequence: CASSFEGPMAAEAFF. The rearrangement links TRBV5-1 to TRBJ1-1, with no clear D. The CDR3 runs 15 residues. V dropped 2 bases and J dropped 6 bases, with 17 bases sitting between them. Germline values: CDR1 SGHRS, CDR2 YFSETQ.

The chain links TRBV2 to TRBJ2-7, with TRBD1 matching over 7 bases. The CDR3 runs to 14 residues. Unmatched junction bases numbered 10, after V lost 6 bases and J lost 5 bases. The germline V gene has CDR1 SNHLY and CDR2 FYNNEI. CDR3 region: CASSADRVGDEQYF. CDR3 DNA sequence: TGTGCCAGCAGCGCTGACAGGGTCGGTGACGAGCAGTACTTC.

The chain has TRBV19 and TRBJ1-2; 8 bases align to TRBD1. The CDR3 covers 12 residues. With 7 bases clipped from V and 7 bases from J, the junction kept 5 bases outside the gene matches. The germline V gene encodes CDR1 LNHDA and CDR2 SQIVND (reference sequence). CDR3 coding DNA: TGTGCCAGTAACGGACAGGGCGGTGGCTACACCTTC. It yields the protein CASNGQGGGYTF.

The chain joins TRBV14 to TRBJ2-7; D not certain. V lost 2 bases and J 1 base, leaving 3 bases between the germline ends. Germline V lookup: CDR1 SGHDN, CDR2 FVKESK. This CDR3 is built from 12 residues. CDR3 in DNA: TGTGCCAGCAGCCAATTATCCTACGAGCAGTACTTC. Its protein is CASSQLSYEQYF.

The chain couples TRBV6-5 to TRBJ2-7; 7 bases agree with TRBD1. The CDR3 is made up of 15 amino acids. The V and J ends lost 3 bases and 2 bases, in that order; junction bases with no gene match: 7. CDR1 and CDR2 from the germline V gene are MNHEY and SVGAGI. Written as DNA, the CDR3 is TGTGCCAGCAGTTATATTTCCGGGACAGCCTACGAGCAGTACTTC. Translated: CASSYISGTAYEQYF.

The rearrangement joins TRBV18 to TRBJ1-4; D possibly corresponds to TRBD1 (5 bases). The CDR3 length is 18 residues. The V gene lost 2 bases and the J gene lost 0 bases, with 16 bases spanning the gap. Germline V gene data show CDR1 as KGHSH and CDR2 as LQKENI. The CDR3 DNA reads as TGTGCCAGCTCACCAGCAGGGATGCAACCGGCAACTAATGAAAAACTGTTTTTT. Translating it yields CASSPAGMQPATNEKLFF.

V gene TRBV16 combines with J gene TRBJ1-5; no clear D gene. The V gene's germline CDR1 is KGHSY and CDR2 FQNENV. There are 13 residues in the CDR3. V dropped 5 bases and J dropped 4 bases, with 9 bases sitting between them. CDR3 loop: CASSYYSNQPQHF. CDR3 DNA sequence: TGTGCCAGCAGCTATTACAGTAATCAGCCCCAGCATTTT.

The chain carries TRBV13 and TRBJ1-2, with a weak D call TRBD1 (6 bases). The V gene lost 0 bases and the J gene lost 6 bases, with 8 bases spanning the gap. Germline CDR1 is PRHDT and CDR2 is FYEKMQ (reference sequence). This CDR3 is built from 13 residues. The CDR3 reads CASSLGAGDGYTF. Written as DNA, the CDR3 is TGTGCCAGCAGCTTAGGTGCAGGGGATGGCTACACCTTC.

The V call is TRBV29-1, the J call TRBJ2-1; 9 bases align to TRBD2. The germline V gene encodes CDR1 SQVTM and CDR2 ANQGSEA. Unmatched junction bases numbered 4, after V lost 3 bases and J lost 1 base. The CDR3 spans 15 residues. Here the CDR3 reads CSVEGAGGSYNEQFF. CDR3 bases: TGCAGCGTTGAGGGGGCGGGGGGGTCCTACAATGAGCAGTTCTTC.

The chain recombines TRBV2 with TRBJ1-6; D is ambiguous. V lost 5 bases and J lost 0, with 11 bases in between. This CDR3 comprises 16 residues. Germline CDR1 and CDR2: SNHLY and FYNNEI. CDR3 sequence reads: CASSPQASSYNSPLHF. The CDR3 DNA reads as TGTGCCAGCAGTCCCCAGGCAAGCTCCTATAATTCACCCCTCCACTTT.

V and J are TRBV27 and TRBJ2-1; tentatively, D is TRBD1 (6 bases). Germline values: CDR1 MNHEY, CDR2 SMNVEV (reference sequence). V was cut by 4 bases and J by 9 bases, with 25 bases left in between. This CDR3 comprises 17 residues. The CDR3, as DNA: TGTGCCAGCAGTTCGACTCTACTAGGCTTCAGGGGCGGTGAGCAGTTCTTC. Its translation is CASSSTLLGFRGGEQFF.

The chain uses TRBV19 and TRBJ2-3; 7 nucleotides align to TRBD1. The V gene end was trimmed by 9 bases and the J gene end by 2 bases; junction bases not matched to a gene: 8. CDR1 is LNHDA, CDR2 SQIVND, per germline (reference sequence). This CDR3 region has 14 residues. DNA of the CDR3: TGTGCCAGCCGGGGACAGCTGTCCACAGATACGCAGTATTTT. This gives the protein CASRGQLSTDTQYF.

The chain recombines TRBV28 with TRBJ1-5, with TRBD1 matching 7 bases. The germline V gene encodes CDR1 MDHEN and CDR2 SYDVKM. J was trimmed by 7 bases and V by 4 bases; bases with no gene match: 7. The length of the CDR3 is 14 residues. CDR3: CASSSSTGQQPQHF. The CDR3 DNA reads TGTGCCAGCAGTTCCTCGACAGGGCAGCAGCCCCAGCATTTT.